The 30 T cell receptor beta chains reported below all come from one sample, sequenced in a study of shared clonotypes between healthy human individuals. In the naive CD8 group, cells lacked CD45RO and were positively selected for CCR7, so terminally differentiated effector memory CD45RA+ cells were left out. The assay was immunoSEQ multiplex PCR, and TCRdb's table has in-frame clones only and misses some. The sample contains about 2 million clones, about 95% of which appear only once. Sequenced material: naive CD8+ T cells sorted from blood. These receptors were taken from a man younger than 35 in good health.

The chain has TRBV13 and TRBJ2-7, with 10 nucleotides matching TRBD2. J gave up 1 base and V 4 bases, and 4 bases lay outside the gene matches. Germline CDR1 reads PRHDT; CDR2 reads FYEKMQ (reference sequence). This CDR3 contains 15 residues. In DNA, the CDR3 is TGTGCCAGCAGCTACGGGACTAGCGAATCCTACGAGCAGTACTTC. Its translation is CASSYGTSESYEQYF.

The J gene is TRBJ2-7, the V gene TRBV5-8; the D is unclear. Trimming stripped 6 bases from V and 5 bases from J, with 15 bases between. Germline V gene lookup returns CDR1 SGHTS and CDR2 YDEGEE. This CDR3 has 13 amino acids. The CDR3 is CASTVGGNNEQYF. The CDR3 DNA reads TGTGCCAGCACGGTGGGTGGGAACAACGAGCAGTACTTC.

The J gene is TRBJ2-2, the V gene TRBV10-2, with D perhaps matching TRBD1 or TRBD2 (6 bases each). CDR3 size: 14 residues. Germline CDR1 reads WSHSY; CDR2 reads SAAADI. Trimming shortened V by 7 bases and J by 6 bases, and 15 bases separated the two germline ends. CDR3 loop: CASIRWGAPGELFF. The CDR3 region has the DNA TGCGCCAGCATTCGGTGGGGGGCCCCCGGGGAGCTGTTTTTT.

The gene calls are TRBV30 and TRBJ2-1; the D is unclear. The CDR3 runs to 13 residues. Germline V gene data show CDR1 as GTSNPN and CDR2 as SVGIG (reference sequence). The germline V and J ends were trimmed by 4 bases and 10 bases, with 17 bases remaining between them. CDR3 nucleotide sequence: TGTGCCTGGACTTGGGGATTGCGGATGGAGCAGTTCTTC. Its protein is CAWTWGLRMEQFF. Complete variable domain (other parts from reference TRBV30 and TRBJ2-1): SQTIHQWPATLVQPVGSPLSLECTVEGTSNPNLYWYRQAAGRGLQLLFYSVGIGQISSEVPQNLSASRPQDRQFILSSKKLLLSDSGFYLCAWTWGLRMEQFFGPGTRLTVL.

The rearrangement links TRBV4-1 to TRBJ2-7; D may be TRBD2 (5 bases). V was clipped by 1 base and J by 2 bases, with 27 bases between them. The germline V gene has CDR1 MGHRA and CDR2 YSYEKL. The CDR3 totals 20 residues. CDR3 coding DNA: TGCGCCAGCAGCCAAGCAGCGGTTTCGAAGACCTCGGGATCACCCTACGAGCAGTACTTC. It encodes CASSQAAVSKTSGSPYEQYF.

The rearrangement links TRBV30 to TRBJ2-5; no clear D gene. Trimming pared 0 bases from V and 4 bases from J, leaving 6 bases between. Germline values: CDR1 GTSNPN, CDR2 SVGIG (reference sequence). The CDR3 contains 12 residues. This CDR3 is CAWSVLIETQYF. The CDR3 DNA follows: TGTGCCTGGAGTGTGCTTATAGAGACCCAGTACTTC.

V is TRBV11-2 and J is TRBJ1-5, with D possibly being TRBD1 (5 bases). This CDR3 contains 14 residues. The germline CDR1 and CDR2 sequences are SGHAT and FQNNGV. V lost 1 base, J lost 6 bases, and 10 bases lay in between. CDR3 sequence (DNA): TGTGCCAGCAGCTTAGTTGGCGGGACTCAGCCCCAGCATTTT. The encoded protein is CASSLVGGTQPQHF.

This clone was observed once. J is TRBJ2-2 and V is TRBV28, with D tentatively TRBD1 (5 bases). Trimming cost V 3 bases and J 9 bases, with 8 bases left between them. CDR1 MDHEN and CDR2 SYDVKM come from the germline V gene. CDR3 size: 12 residues. The DNA of the CDR3 is TGTGCCAGCAGTTTTATGGGGCGGGAGCTGTTTTTT. Its protein is CASSFMGRELFF. The full variable domain, completed using reference TRBV28 and TRBJ2-2, is DVKVTQSSRYLVKRTGEKVFLECVQDMDHENMFWYRQDPGLGLRLIYFSYDVKMKEKGDIPEGYSVSREKKERFSLILESASTNQTSMYLCASSFMGRELFFGEGSRLTVL.

The chain combines TRBV12-5 with TRBJ1-6; maybe TRBD1 (5 bases). Between the trimmed V and J ends, which lost 6 bases and 8 bases, there was a span of 17 bases. CDR1 and CDR2 from the germline V gene are LGHNT and FRNRAP. The CDR3 runs 15 residues. DNA for the CDR3: TGTGCTAGTGGCTGGGGGGAGGGAAGGCATTCACCCCTCCACTTT. This gives the protein CASGWGEGRHSPLHF.

The genes are TRBV7-8 and TRBJ2-7; 7 bases are shared with TRBD2. The length of the CDR3 is 17 residues. Germline V gene lookup returns CDR1 SGHVS and CDR2 FQNEAQ. After removal of 2 bases from V and 0 bases from J, the junction contained 10 bases not matched to a gene. The chain's CDR3 is CASSLRESGMSSYEQYF. The CDR3 DNA reads TGTGCCAGCAGCTTAAGGGAAAGCGGGATGAGCTCCTACGAGCAGTACTTC.

The chain uses TRBV6-5 and TRBJ1-2; unclear D gene. Between the trimmed V and J ends, which lost 5 bases and 7 bases, there was a span of 14 bases. Germline values: CDR1 MNHEY, CDR2 SVGAGI. CDR3 length equals 13 residues. CDR3 in amino acids: CASSASKISGYTF. CDR3 nucleotide sequence: TGTGCCAGCAGTGCCTCAAAAATCAGTGGCTACACCTTC.

The V and J genes are TRBV9 and TRBJ2-7; TRBD1 agrees at 8 bases. CDR1 and CDR2 from the germline V gene are SGDLS and YYNGEE. The V and J ends lost 5 bases and 6 bases, in that order; junction bases with no gene match: 10. The CDR3 is made up of 14 amino acids. CDR3 loop: CASSSRTGLGEQYF. DNA for the CDR3: TGTGCCAGCAGTAGTCGGACAGGGTTGGGCGAGCAGTACTTC.

V usage is TRBV28 and J usage is TRBJ2-1, with a weak D call TRBD1 (6 bases). Germline-derived CDR1 and CDR2 are MDHEN and SYDVKM. Trimming stripped 2 bases from V and 0 bases from J, with 14 bases between. There are 17 residues in the CDR3. This CDR3 is CASSLGQPMSSYNEQFF. The CDR3 nucleotides are TGTGCCAGCAGTTTAGGACAGCCCATGAGCTCCTACAATGAGCAGTTCTTC.

This chain uses TRBV5-6 with TRBJ2-7; possibly TRBD1 for D (6 bases). The germline V gene has CDR1 SGHDT and CDR2 YYEEEE. The CDR3 covers 17 residues. V was cut by 3 bases and J by 3 bases, with 22 bases left in between. CDR3 sequence (DNA): TGTGCCAGCAGCTCCTACAGGGTCACATCGGGTTACTACGAGCAGTACTTC. This codes for CASSSYRVTSGYYEQYF. The full variable domain, with the rest looked up from reference TRBV5-6 and TRBJ2-7, is DAGVTQSPTHLIKTRGQQVTLRCSPKSGHDTVSWYQQALGQGPQFIFQYYEEEERQRGNFPDRFSGHQFPNYSSELNVNALLLGDSALYLCASSSYRVTSGYYEQYFGPGTRLTVT.

This chain joins TRBV28 and TRBJ2-7, with a tentative D call TRBD1 (6 bases). The germline CDR1 and CDR2 sequences are MDHEN and SYDVKM. The CDR3 length is 15 residues. Trimming shortened V by 6 bases and J by 0 bases, and 15 bases separated the two germline ends. CDR3 region: CASSLGQLTSYEQYF. CDR3 bases: TGTGCCAGCAGCCTCGGACAGTTAACCTCCTACGAGCAGTACTTC.

Turning to this clone: Other DNA variants within this sample encode the same CDR3. This sequence joins TRBV28 and TRBJ1-2; D gene uncertain. V was clipped by 6 bases and J by 3 bases, with 5 bases between them. CDR1 and CDR2 (germline): MDHEN, SYDVKM. CDR3 size: 11 residues. As DNA, the CDR3 is TGTGCCAGCAGCTTCGACTATGGCTACACCTTC. It is translated as CASSFDYGYTF.

This clone was counted once. J is TRBJ1-2 and V is TRBV5-4, with a tentative D call TRBD1 (5 bases). Germline V gene data show CDR1 as SGHNT and CDR2 as YYREEE (reference sequence). The CDR3 is 16 residues long. V gave up 0 bases and J gave up 8 bases, with 20 bases separating them. The CDR3 bases are TGTGCCAGCAGCTTGGCCGGGCAGGGAATAAGGAAGGGCTACACCTTC. Residues: CASSLAGQGIRKGYTF.

This chain joins TRBV6-6 and TRBJ2-3, with D uncertain. Germline loops: CDR1 MNHNY, CDR2 SVGAGI (reference sequence). This CDR3 spans 13 amino acids. V lost 7 bases and J 0 bases, leaving 8 bases between the germline ends. The CDR3 DNA reads TGTGCCAGCAAGGCCCCTAGCACAGATACGCAGTATTTT. This codes for CASKAPSTDTQYF.

The V gene is TRBV13, the J gene TRBJ1-1; 8 positions agree with TRBD1. V gave up 4 bases and J gave up 3 bases; unmatched junction bases: 4. The CDR3 is made up of 14 amino acids. CDR1 and CDR2 (germline): PRHDT, FYEKMQ (reference sequence). The CDR3 loop is CASSSVTGDTEAFF. In DNA form, the CDR3 reads TGTGCCAGCAGCTCTGTGACAGGGGACACTGAAGCTTTCTTT.

This clone was observed a handful of times. The chain joins TRBV7-9 to TRBJ1-5; D is perhaps TRBD1 (6 bases). The CDR3 runs 14 residues. Deletions cut 4 bases from V and 5 bases from J, with 12 bases between. Germline V CDR1 and CDR2: SEHNR, FQNEAQ (reference sequence). CDR3 in DNA: TGTGCCAGCAGCTCGTCGGACAGTTATCAGCCCCAGCATTTT. It specifies CASSSSDSYQPQHF.

A note on this clone: Other nucleotide sequences in the sample specify the same CDR3. The chain employs TRBV30 and TRBJ1-2; D remains unclear. The CDR3 totals 11 residues. Germline V gene lookup returns CDR1 GTSNPN and CDR2 SVGIG (reference sequence). V lost 4 bases and J 4 bases, leaving 7 bases between the germline ends. CDR3 bases: TGTGCCTGGACGACTGGCTATGGCTACACCTTC. Residues: CAWTTGYGYTF. Together with reference TRBV30 and TRBJ1-2, the CDR3 gives the full variable domain: SQTIHQWPATLVQPVGSPLSLECTVEGTSNPNLYWYRQAAGRGLQLLFYSVGIGQISSEVPQNLSASRPQDRQFILSSKKLLLSDSGFYLCAWTTGYGYTFGSGTRLTVV.

The V call is TRBV11-3, the J call TRBJ1-3; D gene uncertain. With 8 bases removed from V and 4 bases from J, the gap between germline ends came to 3 bases. The germline CDR1 and CDR2 sequences are SGHNT and YENEEA. The CDR3 runs 10 residues. The CDR3 region is CASLGNTIYF. In DNA, the CDR3 is TGTGCCAGCCTGGGAAACACCATATATTTT.

This sequence joins TRBV4-3 and TRBJ2-2; no definite D call. CDR1 and CDR2 from the germline V gene are LGHNA and YSLEER. This CDR3 contains 15 residues. Trimming pared 0 bases from V and 4 bases from J, leaving 9 bases between. The CDR3 DNA reads TGCGCCAGCAGCCAAGAGGGTGGGGTCACCGGGGAGCTGTTTTTT. Its protein is CASSQEGGVTGELFF.

This chain links TRBV6-1 with TRBJ1-3; D might be TRBD1 (5 bases). Germline V gives CDR1 MNHNS, CDR2 SASEGT. The V gene lost 4 bases and the J gene lost 3 bases, with 13 bases spanning the gap. The CDR3 is 15 residues long. CDR3 coding DNA: TGTGCCAGCAGTGGTCTAGGGGTTCTTGGAAACACCATATATTTT. As protein: CASSGLGVLGNTIYF.

This clone was picked up one time. The chain has TRBV27 and TRBJ2-5, with D possibly being TRBD1 (6 bases). Germline V gene lookup returns CDR1 MNHEY and CDR2 SMNVEV (reference sequence). This CDR3 comprises 13 residues. V was shortened by 3 bases and J by 5 bases, with 10 bases between the two germline ends. The CDR3 spells CASSFGRGETQYF. The CDR3 bases are TGTGCCAGCAGTTTTGGCAGGGGTGAGACCCAGTACTTC.

The rearrangement joins TRBV6-1 to TRBJ2-7; D perhaps matches TRBD2 (5 bases). Germline CDR1 MNHNS, CDR2 SASEGT. CDR3 length: 12 amino acids. Trimming shortened V by 11 bases and J by 3 bases, and 14 bases separated the two germline ends. The CDR3 region is CAGRGQNYEQYF. In DNA form, the CDR3 reads TGTGCCGGGAGAGGGCAGAACTACGAGCAGTACTTC.

The chain's CDR3 is CASSDFWGATEAFF. DNA of the CDR3: TGCGCCAGCAGTGACTTTTGGGGTGCCACTGAAGCTTTCTTT. V usage is TRBV10-2 and J usage is TRBJ1-1; unclear D gene. This CDR3 comprises 14 residues. V gave up 3 bases and J gave up 4 bases, with 12 bases separating them. In germline, CDR1 is WSHSY, CDR2 SAAADI.

J is TRBJ1-2 and V is TRBV7-8, with TRBD1 as a possible D gene (6 bases). Germline CDR1 SGHVS, CDR2 FQNEAQ. The CDR3 length is 15 residues. The V gene lost 5 bases and the J gene lost 3 bases, with 16 bases spanning the gap. CDR3 in DNA: TGTGCCAGCAGCGGGTTGATCGGGGGCGACTATGGCTACACCTTC. Its translation is CASSGLIGGDYGYTF.

The genes are TRBV5-6 and TRBJ1-6; D not resolved. Germline CDR1 reads SGHDT; CDR2 reads YYEEEE. V was pared by 4 bases and J by 3 bases, with 11 bases between. CDR3 length: 15 amino acids. DNA for the CDR3: TGTGCCAGCAGCCCAGGACCGATCTATAATTCACCCCTCCACTTT. Translated, it gives CASSPGPIYNSPLHF.

The V gene is TRBV28, the J gene TRBJ1-5; tentative D call: TRBD1 (5 bases). The germline V and J ends were trimmed by 7 bases and 1 base, with 8 bases remaining between them. There are 13 residues in the CDR3. The germline CDR1 and CDR2 sequences are MDHEN and SYDVKM. DNA of the CDR3: TGTGCCAGCAACCGGGGGAGCAATCAGCCCCAGCATTTT. Translating gives CASNRGSNQPQHF.